Reported below is one T cell receptor (beta chain). Its cognate antigen has yet to be identified. Per-base qualities were not stored, and no clone one base away is much larger. Via the germline V gene, CDR1 is KGHSH and CDR2 LQKENI. Including cysteine and phenylalanine, the CDR3 has 15 amino acids. The entry retains the CDR3 DNA only, 45 bases that are in frame from base 1. V loses 5 bases at its end and J loses 7 bases; junction bases beyond the gene matches: 6. This sample is drawn from a study of blood T cell repertoires in COVID-19 (dated by TCRdb to 2019 to 2021). For context, the study as a whole: The collaborator samples originated in the United States, Italy and Spain and spanned the acute and convalescent phases of COVID-19. The material from the prospective study consisted of cDNA or gDNA derived from T cells, B-cell-depleted T cells, or PBMCs. Subjects who had been exposed to COVID-19, were actively infected with it, or had recovered from it provided the deeply sampled blood TCRbeta repertoires that made up the dataset. A freely available public database, intended as a resource for researchers studying the immune response to SARS-CoV-2, is where the repertoires were released. Samples came from the ongoing ImmuneRACE study (first 160 participants) plus 1,254 subjects from 6 global collaborators. Nearly every sample came with metadata listing a de-identified subject ID, COVID-19 status, age in years and sex. HLA class I and class II types, where available, came from metadata supplied by the sample provider rather than from assay-based typing.

TCRbeta CDR3 regions were amplified from genomic DNA using the immunoSEQ Assay, a bias-controlled multiplex PCR. On the study's bioinformatics: Nucleated cell counts per sample were estimated from amplification of reference gene primers within the assay. To quantify the absolute abundance of each unique TCRbeta CDR3 rearrangement, sequence reads were collapsed and filtered. For each sample, productive Simpson clonality was calculated by taking the square root of Simpson's diversity index across productive rearrangements. The clones in this table, taken by TCRdb from immuneACCESS, are in-frame only. Not every clone is retained; where verified, under half of the shortfall comes from an unresolved V gene, and the cause of the rest is unknown. The D gene and trimming were derived from the DNA, and the V and J assignments and clone size from that table. This sample is represented by 85,000 to 95,000 clones; around 87% of them were singletons. The ten top clones hold 7% to 9% of the sample.

Whole blood was collected in K2EDTA tubes by collaborating institutions according to the institutions' own protocols. For TCRbeta analysis, collaborators shipped samples in one of three forms: frozen whole blood, isolated PBMCs, or DNA extracted from either of those sample types. General findings and caveats noted by the study authors: How much clinical and demographic metadata was included differed by source and by participant, and the metadata was provided uncurated.

The sequenced material came from peripheral blood. The chain joins TRBV18 to TRBJ1-6; 9 bases in between match TRBD1. This TCR derives from a human donor with acute or convalescent COVID-19. The donor label of this sample is uncertain. The CDR3 in this case is CASSEGTGYNSPLHF. At the DNA level, the sequence is TGTGCCAGCTCAGAAGGGACAGGGTACAATTCACCCCTCCACTTT.